Sequencing of this T cell receptor (beta chain) was carried out in a study of T cells in localized non-small cell lung cancer. Broader study findings: Since sequencing was restricted to only one region of the tumor, intratumor heterogeneity remains a possibility. Clonality peaked in uninvolved adjacent lung rather than tumor. Paired adjacent lung recovered a median approximately 57 of the top 100 tumor clones.

This clone was counted only a few times. Its matching antigen is unknown. The germline V gene has CDR1 MNHGY and CDR2 SAAAGT. The CDR3 totals 17 residues. Trimming pared 7 bases from V and 0 bases from J, leaving 16 bases between. Assay: immunoSEQ multiplex PCR; the TCRdb copy retains only in-frame clones and omits some. This sample has about 13,000 clones, with about 30% found just once. The sequence came from a female donor of 60 years or more with stage I lung adenocarcinoma. The V gene is TRBV6-8, the J gene TRBJ2-6; a possible D gene is TRBD1 (6 bases). The material sequenced was lung tumor tissue, taken before any cancer treatment. Here the CDR3 reads CASTFMAGVSGANVLTF. In DNA, the CDR3 is TGTGCCAGCACCTTCATGGCAGGGGTCTCTGGGGCCAACGTCCTGACTTTC.